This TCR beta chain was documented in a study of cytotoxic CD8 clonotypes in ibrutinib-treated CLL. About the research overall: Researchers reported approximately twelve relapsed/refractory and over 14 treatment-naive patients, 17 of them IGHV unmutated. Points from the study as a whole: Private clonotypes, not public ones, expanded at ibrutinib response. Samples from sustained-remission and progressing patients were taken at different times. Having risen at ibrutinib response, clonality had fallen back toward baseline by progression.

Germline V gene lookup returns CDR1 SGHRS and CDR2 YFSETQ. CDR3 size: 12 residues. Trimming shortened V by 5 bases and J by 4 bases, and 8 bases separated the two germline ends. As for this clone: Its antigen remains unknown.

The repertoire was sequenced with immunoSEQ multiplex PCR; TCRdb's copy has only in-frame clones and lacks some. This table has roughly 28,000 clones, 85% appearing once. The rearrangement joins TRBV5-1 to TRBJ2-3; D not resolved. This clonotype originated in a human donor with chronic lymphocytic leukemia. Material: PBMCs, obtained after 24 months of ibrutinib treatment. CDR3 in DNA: TGCGCCAGCAGTGAACTGGCAGATACGCAGTATTTT. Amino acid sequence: CASSELADTQYF.